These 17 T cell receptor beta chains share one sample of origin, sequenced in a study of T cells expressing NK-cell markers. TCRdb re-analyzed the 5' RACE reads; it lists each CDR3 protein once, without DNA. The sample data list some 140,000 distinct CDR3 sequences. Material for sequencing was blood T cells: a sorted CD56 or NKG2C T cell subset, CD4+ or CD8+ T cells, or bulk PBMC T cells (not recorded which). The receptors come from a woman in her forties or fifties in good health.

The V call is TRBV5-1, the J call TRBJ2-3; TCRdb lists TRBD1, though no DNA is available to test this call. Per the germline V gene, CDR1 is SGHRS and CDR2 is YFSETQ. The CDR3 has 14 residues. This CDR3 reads CASSTTGPTDTQYF. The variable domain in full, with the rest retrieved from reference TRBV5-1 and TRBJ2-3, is KAGVTQTPRYLIKTRGQQVTLSCSPISGHRSVSWYQQTPGQGLQFLFEYFSETQRNKGNFPGRFSGRQFSNSRSEMNVSTLELGDSALYLCASSTTGPTDTQYFGPGTRLTVL.

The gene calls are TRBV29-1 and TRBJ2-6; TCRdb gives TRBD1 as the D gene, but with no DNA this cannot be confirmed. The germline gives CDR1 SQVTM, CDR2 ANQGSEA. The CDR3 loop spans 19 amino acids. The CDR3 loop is CSVEGPSRGQGTGANVLTF. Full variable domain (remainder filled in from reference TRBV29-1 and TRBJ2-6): SAVISQKPSRDICQRGTSLTIQCQVDSQVTMMFWYRQQPGQSLTLIATANQGSEATYESGFVIDKFPISRPNLTFSTLTVSNMSPEDSSIYLCSVEGPSRGQGTGANVLTFGAGSRLTVL.

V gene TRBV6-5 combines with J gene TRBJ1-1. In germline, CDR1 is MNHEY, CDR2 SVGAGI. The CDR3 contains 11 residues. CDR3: CASSSFTEAFF.

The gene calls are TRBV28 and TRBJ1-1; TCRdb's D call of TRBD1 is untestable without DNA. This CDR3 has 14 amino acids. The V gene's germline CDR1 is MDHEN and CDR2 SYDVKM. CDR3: CASSFPGHNTEAFF.

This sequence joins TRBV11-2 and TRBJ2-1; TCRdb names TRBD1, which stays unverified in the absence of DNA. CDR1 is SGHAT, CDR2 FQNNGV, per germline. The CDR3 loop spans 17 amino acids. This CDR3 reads CASSLDSIDRDYNEQFF.

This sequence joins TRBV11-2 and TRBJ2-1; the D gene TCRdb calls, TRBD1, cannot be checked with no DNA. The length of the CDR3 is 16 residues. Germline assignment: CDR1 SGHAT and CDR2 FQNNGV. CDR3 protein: CASSLDRADIYNEQFF.

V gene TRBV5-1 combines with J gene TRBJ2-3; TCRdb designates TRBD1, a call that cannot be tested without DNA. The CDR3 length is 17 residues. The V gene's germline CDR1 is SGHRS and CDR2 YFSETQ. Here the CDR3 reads CASSGTGTHGNTDTQYF.

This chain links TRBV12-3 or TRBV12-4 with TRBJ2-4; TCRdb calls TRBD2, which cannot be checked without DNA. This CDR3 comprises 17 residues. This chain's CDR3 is CASSLTPGGSAKNIQYF.

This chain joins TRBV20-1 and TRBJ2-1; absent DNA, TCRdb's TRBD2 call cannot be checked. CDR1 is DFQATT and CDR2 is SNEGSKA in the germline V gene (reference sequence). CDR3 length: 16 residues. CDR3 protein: CSAYQAGGVFYNEQFF.

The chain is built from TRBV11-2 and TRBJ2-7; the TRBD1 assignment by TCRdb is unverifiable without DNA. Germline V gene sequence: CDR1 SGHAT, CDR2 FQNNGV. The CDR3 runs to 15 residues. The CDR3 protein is CASSLAQGSSYEQYF. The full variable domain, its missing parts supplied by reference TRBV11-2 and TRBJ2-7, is EAGVAQSPRYKIIEKRQSVAFWCNPISGHATLYWYQQILGQGPKLLIQFQNNGVVDDSQLPKDRFSAERLKGVDSTLKIQPAKLEDSAVYLCASSLAQGSSYEQYFGPGTRLTVT.

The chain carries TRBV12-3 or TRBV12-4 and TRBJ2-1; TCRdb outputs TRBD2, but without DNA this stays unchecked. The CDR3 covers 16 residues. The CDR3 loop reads CASCRRAGDYYNEQFF.

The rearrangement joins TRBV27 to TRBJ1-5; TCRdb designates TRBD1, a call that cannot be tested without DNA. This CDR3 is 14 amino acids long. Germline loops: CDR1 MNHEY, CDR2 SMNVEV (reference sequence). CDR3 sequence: CASRLGQTNQPQHF.

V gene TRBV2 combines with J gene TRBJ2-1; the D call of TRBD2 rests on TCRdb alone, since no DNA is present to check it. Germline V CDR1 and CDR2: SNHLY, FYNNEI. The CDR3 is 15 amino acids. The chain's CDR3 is CASSEGTSSPNEQFF. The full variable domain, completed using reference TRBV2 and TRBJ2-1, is EPEVTQTPSHQVTQMGQEVILRCVPISNHLYFYWYRQILGQKVEFLVSFYNNEISEKSEIFDDQFSVERPDGSNFTLKIRSTKLEDSAMYFCASSEGTSSPNEQFFGPGTRLTVL.

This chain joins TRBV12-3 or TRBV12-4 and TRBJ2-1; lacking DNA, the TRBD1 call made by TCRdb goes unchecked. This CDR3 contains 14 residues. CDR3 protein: CASSPLLPYNEQFF.

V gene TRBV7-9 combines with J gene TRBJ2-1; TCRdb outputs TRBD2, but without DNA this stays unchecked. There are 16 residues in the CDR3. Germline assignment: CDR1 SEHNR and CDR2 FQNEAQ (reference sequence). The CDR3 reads CASPSPHPSSYNEQFF. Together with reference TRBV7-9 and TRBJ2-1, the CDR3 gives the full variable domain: DTGVSQNPRHKITKRGQNVTFRCDPISEHNRLYWYRQTLGQGPEFLTYFQNEAQLEKSRLLSDRFSAERPKGSFSTLEIQRTEQGDSAMYLCASPSPHPSSYNEQFFGPGTRLTVL.

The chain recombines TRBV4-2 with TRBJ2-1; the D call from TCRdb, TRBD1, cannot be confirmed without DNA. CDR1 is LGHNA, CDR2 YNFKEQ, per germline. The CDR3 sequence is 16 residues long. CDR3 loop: CASSQEGGGALNEQFF.

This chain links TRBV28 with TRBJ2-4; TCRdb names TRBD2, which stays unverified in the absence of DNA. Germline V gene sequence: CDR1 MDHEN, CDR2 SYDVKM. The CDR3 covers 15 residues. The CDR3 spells CASSLGPLAKNIQYF.